This T cell receptor beta chain came from a study of T-cell memory formation after mild COVID-19. With respect to this clonotype: The target antigen is unknown.

Using its own MiXCR run on the 5' RACE reads, TCRdb lists one record per CDR3 protein. Here the sample spans approximately 60,000 distinct CDR3 sequences, more than 9% being singletons. The germline V and J ends were trimmed by 0 bases and 1 base, with 3 bases remaining between them. The CDR3 sequence is 13 residues long. Germline V gene data show CDR1 as SGHVS and CDR2 as FQNEAQ. Study findings and constraints: Cross-reactive memory apparently joined, as some responding clones appeared in pre-infection memory.

Sequenced: PBMCs or a T cell subset sorted from them (not recorded which). The chain couples TRBV7-8 to TRBJ1-1; D call uncertain. The TCR sequence derives from a man between 18 and 35 years old who had mild COVID-19 (a few samples of this study predate the infection). Cell type and time point are not known. For the CDR3, the DNA is TGTGCCAGCAGCTTAGCGAGGAACACTGAAGCTTTCTTT. Encoded protein: CASSLARNTEAFF. Looking up the rest from reference TRBV7-8 and TRBJ1-1 gives the full variable domain: GAGVSQSPRYKVAKRGQDVALRCDPISGHVSLFWYQQALGQGPEFLTYFQNEAQLDKSGLPSDRFFAERPEGSVSTLKIQRTQQEDSAVYLCASSLARNTEAFFGQGTRLTVV.